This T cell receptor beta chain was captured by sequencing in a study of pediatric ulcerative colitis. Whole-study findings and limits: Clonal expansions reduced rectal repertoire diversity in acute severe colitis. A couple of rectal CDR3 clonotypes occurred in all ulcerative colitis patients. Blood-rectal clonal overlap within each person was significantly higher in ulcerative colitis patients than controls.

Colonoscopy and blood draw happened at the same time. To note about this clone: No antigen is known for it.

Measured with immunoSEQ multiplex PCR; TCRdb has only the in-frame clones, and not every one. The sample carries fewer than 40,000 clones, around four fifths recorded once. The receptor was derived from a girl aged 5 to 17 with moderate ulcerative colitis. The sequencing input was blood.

CDR3 loop: CASSLARLRASPNTGELFF. DNA of the CDR3: TGTGCCAGCAGCTTAGCGCGTCTCAGGGCCAGCCCGAACACCGGGGAGCTGTTTTTT. The chain joins TRBV7-9 to TRBJ2-2, with D possibly TRBD1 on 5 matching bases. Germline loops: CDR1 SEHNR, CDR2 FQNEAQ (reference sequence). V gave up 0 bases and J gave up 0 bases, with 17 bases separating them. There are 19 residues in the CDR3. The full variable domain, its missing parts supplied by reference TRBV7-9 and TRBJ2-2, is DTGVSQNPRHKITKRGQNVTFRCDPISEHNRLYWYRQTLGQGPEFLTYFQNEAQLEKSRLLSDRFSAERPKGSFSTLEIQRTEQGDSAMYLCASSLARLRASPNTGELFFGEGSRLTVL.